The 5 T cell receptor beta chains in this list originate from one sample, sequenced in a study of blood T cells in healthy people across ages. Primed by a sample-barcoded 5' primer and a J-beta primer mix, a second PCR proceeded for roughly 6 to 12 cycles. MiXCR, applied by TCRdb to the 5' RACE reads, yields one record per CDR3 protein. Altogether over 950,000 distinct CDR3 sequences are present, 35% to 40% being singletons, with the ten largest covering around 14%. The sequencing input was blood. Source of these receptors: a man between 18 and 29 years old in good health.

This clonotype was found a few times. V is TRBV7-2 and J is TRBJ2-5; the D is unclear. The V gene's germline CDR1 is SGHTA and CDR2 FQGNSA. The CDR3 length is 14 residues. The V and J ends lost 4 bases and 4 bases respectively, with 13 bases between them. CDR3 in DNA: TGTGCCAGCAGCTCTAAAGATGCAAGAGAGACCCAGTACTTC. Translated, it gives CASSSKDARETQYF.

On this clonotype: This may be a read error, as it is one base from a much larger clone. This rearrangement joins TRBV12-3 or TRBV12-4 to TRBJ2-4, with unresolved D. Trimming took 6 bases from V and 13 from J, leaving 16 bases between them. CDR3 length equals 12 residues. In nucleotides, the CDR3 is TGTGCCAGCAGCCCGACATCAGACGGGCAGTACTTC. It codes for CASSPTSDGQYF.

This clonotype was observed a handful of times. The chain joins TRBV10-3 to TRBJ1-5, with unresolved D. V was clipped by 6 bases and J by 1 base, with 13 bases between them. The CDR3 covers 15 residues. Germline V lookup: CDR1 ENHRY, CDR2 SYGVKD. The CDR3 bases are TGTGCCATCAGGGCAACACCAGAAAGCAATCAGCCCCAGCATTTT. Translated: CAIRATPESNQPQHF.

This clonotype came up once. The V gene is TRBV20-1, the J gene TRBJ1-1, with TRBD1 identical over 8 bases. Looked up from germline, CDR1 is DFQATT and CDR2 is SNEGSKA (reference sequence). CDR3 length: 11 amino acids. The CDR3 here is CSATGATEAFF. For the CDR3, the DNA is TGCAGCGCGACAGGGGCCACTGAAGCTTTCTTT.

This sequence joins TRBV7-9 and TRBJ1-5; D not certain. The CDR3 has 14 amino acids. Germline assignment: CDR1 SEHNR and CDR2 FQNEAQ (reference sequence). Trimming stripped 1 base from V and 4 bases from J, with 8 bases between. The CDR3 nucleotides are TGTGCCAGCAGCTTAGATGCGGGGAATCAGCCCCAGCATTTT. Protein product: CASSLDAGNQPQHF.